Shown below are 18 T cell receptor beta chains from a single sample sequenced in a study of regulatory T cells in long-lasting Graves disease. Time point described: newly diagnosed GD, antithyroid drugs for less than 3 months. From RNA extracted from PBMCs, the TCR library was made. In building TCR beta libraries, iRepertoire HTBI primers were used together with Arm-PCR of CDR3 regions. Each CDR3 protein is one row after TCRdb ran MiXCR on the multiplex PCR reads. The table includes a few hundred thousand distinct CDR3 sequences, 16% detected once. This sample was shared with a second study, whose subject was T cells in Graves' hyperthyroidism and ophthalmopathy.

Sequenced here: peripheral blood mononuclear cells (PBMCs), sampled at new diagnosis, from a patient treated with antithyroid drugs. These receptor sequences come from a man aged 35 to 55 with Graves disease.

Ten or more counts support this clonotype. DNA of the CDR3: TGTGCCACCAGTGGAACAGGTGCCGGGAACACTGAAGCTTTCTTT. Translation: CATSGTGAGNTEAFF. The chain uses TRBV24-1 and TRBJ1-1; D might be TRBD1 (5 bases). V was shortened by 5 bases and J by 1 base, with 13 bases between the two germline ends. The germline gives CDR1 KGHDR, CDR2 SFDVKD. CDR3 length: 15 amino acids.

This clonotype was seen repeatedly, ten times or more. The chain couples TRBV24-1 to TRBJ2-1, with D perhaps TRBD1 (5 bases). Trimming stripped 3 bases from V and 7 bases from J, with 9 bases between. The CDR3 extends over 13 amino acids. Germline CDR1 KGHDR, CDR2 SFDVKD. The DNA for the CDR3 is TGTGCCACCAGTGATCCAGGGCATAATGAGCAGTTCTTC. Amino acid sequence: CATSDPGHNEQFF.

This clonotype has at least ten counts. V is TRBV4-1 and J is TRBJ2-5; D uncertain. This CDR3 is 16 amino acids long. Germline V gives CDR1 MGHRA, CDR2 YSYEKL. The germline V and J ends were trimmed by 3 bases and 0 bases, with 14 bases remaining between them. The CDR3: CASSHDPYGYQETQYF. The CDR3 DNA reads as TGCGCCAGCAGCCACGACCCGTACGGGTACCAAGAGACCCAGTACTTC.

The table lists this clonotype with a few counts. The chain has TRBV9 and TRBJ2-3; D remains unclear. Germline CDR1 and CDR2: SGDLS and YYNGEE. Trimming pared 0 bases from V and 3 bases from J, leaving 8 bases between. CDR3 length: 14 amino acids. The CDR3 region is CASSVDSRTDTQYF. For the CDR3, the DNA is TGTGCCAGCAGCGTAGATTCGCGAACAGATACGCAGTATTTT.

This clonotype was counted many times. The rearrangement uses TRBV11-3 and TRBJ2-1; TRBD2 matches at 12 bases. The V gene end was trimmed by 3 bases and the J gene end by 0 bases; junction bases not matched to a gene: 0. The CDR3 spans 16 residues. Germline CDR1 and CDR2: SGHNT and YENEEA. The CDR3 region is CASSLTSGSSYNEQFF. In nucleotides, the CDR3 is TGTGCCAGCAGCTTGACTAGCGGGAGCTCCTACAATGAGCAGTTCTTC. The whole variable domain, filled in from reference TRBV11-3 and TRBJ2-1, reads EAGVVQSPRYKIIEKKQPVAFWCNPISGHNTLYWYLQNLGQGPELLIRYENEEAVDDSQLPKDRFSAERLKGVDSTLKIQPAELGDSAVYLCASSLTSGSSYNEQFFGPGTRLTVL.

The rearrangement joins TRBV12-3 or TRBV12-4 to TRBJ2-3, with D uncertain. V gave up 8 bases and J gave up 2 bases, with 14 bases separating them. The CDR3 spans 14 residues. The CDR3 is CASERTAATDTQYF. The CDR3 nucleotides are TGTGCCAGCGAACGGACGGCCGCCACAGATACGCAGTATTTT.

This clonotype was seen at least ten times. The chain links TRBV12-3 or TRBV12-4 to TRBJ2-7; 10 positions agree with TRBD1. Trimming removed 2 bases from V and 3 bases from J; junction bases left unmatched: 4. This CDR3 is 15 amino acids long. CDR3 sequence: CASSLSWTGGYEQYF. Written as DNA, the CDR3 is TGTGCCAGCAGTTTATCGTGGACAGGGGGCTACGAGCAGTACTTC.

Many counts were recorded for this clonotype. CDR3: CASSFLPGTGGNEQYF. The CDR3 DNA sequence: TGTGCCAGCAGTTTCCTACCCGGGACAGGAGGCAACGAGCAGTACTTC. The J gene is TRBJ2-7, the V gene TRBV28; TRBD1 aligns across 8 bases. The CDR3 covers 16 residues. Germline loops: CDR1 MDHEN, CDR2 SYDVKM. The J segment lost 5 bases and the V segment lost 3 bases, leaving 12 bases of the junction unmatched.

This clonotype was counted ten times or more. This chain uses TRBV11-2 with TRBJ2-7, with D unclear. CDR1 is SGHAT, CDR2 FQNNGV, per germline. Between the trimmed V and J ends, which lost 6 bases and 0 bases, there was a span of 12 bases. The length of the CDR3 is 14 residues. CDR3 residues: CASRPLQASYEQYF. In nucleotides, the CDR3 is TGTGCCAGCAGACCCCTCCAGGCCTCCTACGAGCAGTACTTC. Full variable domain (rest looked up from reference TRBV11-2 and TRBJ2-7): EAGVAQSPRYKIIEKRQSVAFWCNPISGHATLYWYQQILGQGPKLLIQFQNNGVVDDSQLPKDRFSAERLKGVDSTLKIQPAKLEDSAVYLCASRPLQASYEQYFGPGTRLTVT.

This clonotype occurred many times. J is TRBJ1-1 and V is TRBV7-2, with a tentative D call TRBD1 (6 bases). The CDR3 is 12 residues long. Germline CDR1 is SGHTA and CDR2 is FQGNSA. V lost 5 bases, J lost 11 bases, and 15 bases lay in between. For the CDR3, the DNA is TGTGCCAGCAGCCGCCACAGGGAATGGGCTTTCTTT. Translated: CASSRHREWAFF.

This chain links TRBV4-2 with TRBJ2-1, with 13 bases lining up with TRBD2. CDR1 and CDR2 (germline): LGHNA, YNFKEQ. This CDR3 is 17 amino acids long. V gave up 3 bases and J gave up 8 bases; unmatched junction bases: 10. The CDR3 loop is CASSQRTGLAGRDEQFF. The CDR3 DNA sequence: TGTGCCAGCAGCCAGAGAACGGGACTAGCGGGGAGGGATGAGCAGTTCTTC.

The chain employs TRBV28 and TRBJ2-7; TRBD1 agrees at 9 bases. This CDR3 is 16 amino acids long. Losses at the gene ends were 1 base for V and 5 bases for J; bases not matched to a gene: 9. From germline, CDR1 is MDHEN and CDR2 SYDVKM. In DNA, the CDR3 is TGTGCCAGCAGTTTATTCCGGACAGGGGCGGTCCACGAGCAGTACTTC. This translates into CASSLFRTGAVHEQYF.

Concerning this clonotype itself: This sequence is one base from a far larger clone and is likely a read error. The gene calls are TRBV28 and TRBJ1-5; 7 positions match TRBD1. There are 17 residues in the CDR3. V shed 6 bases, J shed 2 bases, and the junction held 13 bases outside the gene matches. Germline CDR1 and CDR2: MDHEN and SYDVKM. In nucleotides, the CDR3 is TGTGCCAGCAGCGCAAATGCAGGGGGAGGTGGCAATCAGCCCCAGCATTTT. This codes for CASSANAGGGGNQPQHF.

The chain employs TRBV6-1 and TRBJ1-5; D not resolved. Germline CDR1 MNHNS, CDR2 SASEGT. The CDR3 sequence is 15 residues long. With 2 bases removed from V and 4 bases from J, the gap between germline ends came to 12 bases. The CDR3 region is CASSEYGQPNQPQHF. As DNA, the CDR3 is TGTGCCAGCAGTGAATACGGGCAGCCAAATCAGCCCCAGCATTTT.

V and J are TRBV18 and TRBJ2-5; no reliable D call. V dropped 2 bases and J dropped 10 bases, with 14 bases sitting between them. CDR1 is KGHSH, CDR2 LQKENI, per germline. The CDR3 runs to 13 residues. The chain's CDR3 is CASSPEKRLDQYF. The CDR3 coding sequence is TGTGCCAGCTCACCAGAAAAGAGGTTGGACCAGTACTTC.

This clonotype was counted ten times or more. Here the CDR3 DNA reads TGCGCCAGCAGCACCGGGACGACTGAAGCTTTCTTT. It yields the protein CASSTGTTEAFF. This chain joins TRBV5-1 and TRBJ1-1, with D possibly matching TRBD1 (5 bases). Trimming shortened V by 4 bases and J by 5 bases, and 9 bases separated the two germline ends. The CDR3 is made up of 12 amino acids. Germline V gene data show CDR1 as SGHRS and CDR2 as YFSETQ.

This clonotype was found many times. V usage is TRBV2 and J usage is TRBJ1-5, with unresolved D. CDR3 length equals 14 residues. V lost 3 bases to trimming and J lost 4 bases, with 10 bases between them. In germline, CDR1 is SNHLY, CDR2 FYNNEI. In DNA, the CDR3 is TGTGCCAGCAGTGAGCGGAGTAAAAATCAGCCCCAGCATTTT. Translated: CASSERSKNQPQHF.

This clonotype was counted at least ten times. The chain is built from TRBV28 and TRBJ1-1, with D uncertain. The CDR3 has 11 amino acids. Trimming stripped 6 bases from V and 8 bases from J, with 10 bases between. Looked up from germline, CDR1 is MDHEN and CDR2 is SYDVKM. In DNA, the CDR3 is TGTGCCAGCAGCTTCCTTGGGGAAGCTTTCTTT. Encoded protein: CASSFLGEAFF.